The sequence of this TCR beta chain was determined in a study of cytomegalovirus exposure and HLA in healthy donors (dated by TCRdb to about 2017). For the study in its entirety: An earlier analysis of around 600 of the donors reported about 250 Gb of sequence data and 117 million unique TCR beta sequences from roughly 200 million T cells. Both class I and class II loci were covered by HLA typing, at four-digit resolution. An early release that covered fewer than 800 HLA-typed donors contained approximately 320 gigabases of sequencing data and around 80 million unique TCR sequences. Rather than drawing on any new phenotypic data, the later analysis identified candidate immune exposures from TCR beta sequences and the way those sequences occurred across donors. Of the roughly 420 genotyped donors, approximately 80% were placed in the genetic ancestry cluster associated with self-reported Caucasian donors. The number of donors typed differed by locus, with 629-630 for A, B, C, DRB1 and DQB1, about 500 for DQA1, some 570 for DPA1, and some 470 for DPB1. To predict cytomegalovirus infection status, the study brought together high-throughput TCR immunosequencing, statistical association of individual TCRs with disease status, and machine learning. On average, around 240,000 unique TCR beta nucleotide sequences were sequenced per donor among a few hundred genotyped donors of the cohort, with roughly 18% of those sequences being non-productive. A later genetic analysis used genome-wide SNP genotypes for about 60% of the roughly 670 donors, treating that subset as a discovery cohort. Every repertoire in the discovery cohort had been generated on one and the same sequencing platform. In an earlier analysis of 550 to 700 of the donors, high-throughput TCR beta sequencing was used to judge whether each TCR beta V gene segment behaved as functional or pseudogenic. Several DR-DQ haplotypes were handled as single units for association and clustering because linkage in the cohort was strong. A later analysis re-examined previously published TCR beta repertoires from about 700 donors and added high-resolution HLA genotyping to investigate patterns of TCR occurrence. The study was designed to test whether signatures of past pathogen exposure could be identified by cataloging public T cell receptors. Donor age, sex, ethnicity and CMV serostatus were collected together with the repertoire data. The study used immunosequencing to profile the T cell repertoires of approximately 650 subjects and linked those repertoires to cytomegalovirus serostatus. A separate validation cohort of 100 to 150 different subjects was used in addition to the roughly 700-subject first cohort.

What the research found in general, with its limitations: Several of the top co-occurrence clusters appeared to be linked to parvovirus B19, influenza, CMV and Epstein-Barr virus, according to a later analysis. Immune exposure information for the cohort was limited to CMV serostatus. A later genetic analysis associated a missense DCLRE1C variant with V-gene and J-gene trimming of TCR beta chains, and an independent cohort replicated the association. A later genetic analysis reported fewer N-insertions in productive TCRs among donors in an Asian-associated ancestry cluster than the roughly 690-donor mean. Because some donors lacked HLA typing at each locus, the association tests relied only on the typed subset. In a later analysis, most CMV-associated TCR beta chains were found to appear HLA-restricted, with HLA associations seemingly driven largely by CMV exposure. A cluster of highly shared sequence variants was judged likely to be a technical artifact of the sequencing pipeline. The 87-base-pair reads could not distinguish some IMGT-functional V segments, including TRBV6-2 and TRBV6-3, so those segments were excluded. Compared with equally common non-associated chains, HLA-associated TCR beta chains in a later analysis were more clonally expanded and had lower generation probabilities. Because counts were too low, around 17 rarely observed V segments, including chromosome 9 orphons, were left out of the earlier analysis of some 640 of the donors. In the study, 150 to 200 TCR beta chains were listed as associated with cytomegalovirus. In vitro tests confirmed that a few of the cytomegalovirus-associated TCR beta chains recognize cytomegalovirus antigens. A further reported finding was that TCR beta sequences accurately predicted the HLA-A and HLA-B alleles for most subjects in the first cohort. When HLA alleles, especially DR and DQ, strongly co-occurred, attributing TCR associations to individual alleles was difficult. In an earlier analysis of around 600 of the donors, most TCR beta V segments appeared in productive rearrangements about 90% or about 30% of the time, broadly matching IMGT annotations. In a later analysis, TCR association rates were found to vary across HLA loci, with the most associated TCRs seen for DRB1 alleles and the fewest for HLA-C alleles. The cohort was sequenced for TCR beta chains only, and without alpha or paired-chain data the features that could be detected were limited. The classifier was reported to diagnose cytomegalovirus status with high specificity and sensitivity in both the original cohort and the validation cohort. While some public TCRs were present in many individuals, most TCR sequences turned up only very rarely across donors. At a false discovery rate of 0.05, a later analysis linked some 18,000 TCR beta sequences to specific HLA alleles. The presence/absence analyses assumed that sequencing depth was roughly uniform across donors, and that assumption may not be true. According to the authors, the approach could potentially be generalized to other disease states and immunological phenotypes. Correlated functional status among segregating V segments might be attributable to linkage disequilibrium, but an unknown experimental factor could not be ruled out.

The cohort comprised some 730 healthy bone marrow donors. At the time of sampling, all cohort members were nominally healthy, though unrecorded immune exposures were likely present. The donor was CMV seropositive and was included in the group of 250 to 350 seropositive cohort members. Every donor gave a peripheral blood sample, and the peripheral blood mononuclear cells from that sample were used for TCR beta sequencing. Genomic DNA was extracted from the blood cell samples with the Qiagen DNeasy Blood Extraction Kit. Libraries were prepared through the immunoSEQ multiplex PCR assay. For the multiplex PCR, a mixture combining 60 forward primers for TCR Vbeta segments and 13 reverse primers for TCR Jbeta segments was used. A multiplex PCR assay on genomic DNA amplified the CDR3 region of rearranged TCR beta genes. Amplified TCR beta libraries were sequenced as 87-base-pair reads on the Illumina HiSeq System. Per the authors' processing: Across the 600 to 700 repertoires, a later analysis counted tens of millions of unique TCR beta chains, about 10 million of which were shared by at least two donors. To remove PCR and sequencing errors, raw reads were error-corrected and collapsed into unique sequences using a nearest-neighbor algorithm that merged closely related sequences. V, D and J gene segments were assigned by aligning CDR3 sequences to IMGT reference sequences. Each retained sequence needed at least a six-nucleotide match to both a V gene segment and a J gene segment. A rearrangement was called productive if the CDR3 had no stop codons and remained in frame with V and J, and every other rearrangement was called non-productive. Following IMGT convention, CDR3 was defined as the stretch from the second conserved V-encoded cysteine to the conserved J-encoded phenylalanine. In an earlier analysis of approximately 590 of the donors, sequences lacking an unambiguous match to a single V gene segment were excluded. An earlier analysis of 550 to 650 of the donors classified V segments as functional when productive rearrangements were above 56.7% and as segregating when the standard deviation between donors was above 5%. To diagnose cytomegalovirus status from the catalog of TCR beta chain sequences, a statistical classification framework was built. V and J gene assignment, in a later analysis, came from comparing TCR nucleotide sequences with IMGT/GENE-DB human TR gene sequences. A later analysis assigned CDR3 sequences and most-parsimonious VDJ recombination scenarios with the TCRdist pipeline. A later analysis defined each TCR beta chain by its CDR3 amino acid sequence plus V-gene family, and excluded reads lacking a unique V-gene family. As a way to deal with suspected cross-contamination and a sequencing artifact, a later analysis dropped 450 to 600 nucleotide sequences that were highly shared and had low generation probability. A later analysis calculated a clonal expansion index for each public chain from normalized within-repertoire ranks of inferred template counts. In a later analysis, generation probabilities were computed using a VDJ recombination model fitted to out-of-frame rearrangements, and the results were checked against IGoR. A later analysis scored TCR-TCR, TCR-HLA and TCR-CMV co-occurrence with hypergeometric tests, applying a repertoire-size bias correction to TCR pairs. A later analysis estimated false discovery rates by permuting HLA or CMV assignments 20 times. In a later analysis, co-occurring TCRs were grouped with DBSCAN, and TCRdist sequence similarity was added when clustering was performed within HLA-allele-positive subsets. For co-occurrence clustering, repertoires with fewer than 30,000 or more than 120,000 public chains were excluded, along with about five repertoires with anomalous nucleotide sharing. TCRdb provides this immuneACCESS table in a form limited to in-frame rearrangements. Some clones are lacking; in checked studies, under half of them reflect an unresolved V gene, and why the rest are absent is not known. V and J calls and clone size are those listed in that table; D and trimming were worked out from the DNA. This sample is represented by approximately 210,000 clones; around 79% of them were singletons. Clones ranked in the top ten supply about 0.36% of the sample.

The CDR1 and CDR2 encoded by the germline V gene are MDHEN and SYDVKM. Its CDR3 holds 15 amino acids, cysteine through phenylalanine. CDR3 DNA is the only sequence kept; it has 45 bases, read in frame from the first base. Clipping removes 5 bases from V and 5 bases from J, with 8 as the unmatched junction base count. With regard to this clone: This receptor's antigen is unknown. Base qualities are not at hand, and no much larger clone is one base apart.

This chain is built from TRBV28 and TRBJ1-2; 10 central nucleotides agree with TRBD1. The specimen sequenced was PBMCs. This TCR was recovered from a male donor in good health and CMV-seropositive. The DNA sequence follows: TGTGCCAGCAGTAGTTCCGGGACAGGGGATTATGGCTACACCTTC. The encoded protein is CASSSSGTGDYGYTF.